This TCR beta chain was sequenced during a study of blood T cell repertoires in COVID-19. Only in-frame clones appear in the TCRdb table, and some are missing; sequencing was by immunoSEQ multiplex PCR. The top ten hold roughly 5% of the sample, which has 210,000 or so clones, over 75% seen once. The V gene lost 6 bases and the J gene lost 10 bases, with 19 bases spanning the gap. This CDR3 has 14 amino acids. Germline V gene sequence: CDR1 MGHDK, CDR2 SYGVNS. The source is a man aged 45-65 years with COVID-19, enrolled during active disease. The sample comprised peripheral blood. The V and J genes are TRBV25-1 and TRBJ2-1; maybe TRBD2 (6 bases). The CDR3 coding sequence is TGTGCCAGCAGAGCCCCCGGGACTCCCCGCGAGCAGTTCTTC. Translating it yields CASRAPGTPREQFF.